This entry concerns a single T cell receptor beta chain. Clones were sequenced by immunoSEQ multiplex PCR, and TCRdb holds only the in-frame ones, with some missing. The sample contains about 14,000 clones, just over 85% of which appear only once. Relapse was seen in all patients after autologous stem cell transplantation, and brentuximab vedotin exposure was variable. The data were obtained in a study of PD-1 blockade in classical Hodgkin lymphoma. Germline CDR1 reads GTSNPN; CDR2 reads SVGIG (reference sequence). Between the trimmed V and J ends, which lost 5 bases and 7 bases, there was a span of 14 bases. This CDR3 has 13 amino acids.

This TCR was recovered from a human donor with classical Hodgkin lymphoma. This material consisted of peripheral blood mononuclear cells (PBMCs), taken at baseline. This chain joins TRBV30 and TRBJ1-4; D unresolved. This CDR3 is CAWCPEDGEKLFF. The CDR3 DNA is TGTGCCTGGTGCCCGGAGGATGGTGAAAAACTGTTTTTT.